Presented here are 29 T cell receptor beta chains from one specimen sequenced in a study of PD-1 blockade in classical Hodgkin lymphoma. The time point is: cycle 4 day 1 (C4D1), after about 6 weeks of nivolumab. Every single patient, without exception, relapsed after autologous stem cell transplantation, and brentuximab vedotin exposure varied. Method: immunoSEQ multiplex PCR; TCRdb's copy keeps in-frame clones and lacks some. Of around 50,000 clones detected, about 80% appear once; the ten largest clones hold approximately 12%. The material was peripheral blood mononuclear cells (PBMCs), obtained before the fourth cycle of nivolumab. The origin of the receptors is a human donor with classical Hodgkin lymphoma.

The table lists this clone with a count of one. V and J are TRBV6-5 and TRBJ2-2, with 8 positions matching TRBD2. CDR3 size: 13 residues. Germline-derived CDR1 and CDR2 are MNHEY and SVGAGI. With V trimmed by 5 bases and J by 7 bases, 3 bases remained unmatched. Written as DNA, the CDR3 is TGTGCCAGCAGTAGTAGCGGGATCGGGGAGCTGTTTTTT. Amino acid sequence: CASSSSGIGELFF.

As concerns this clone: The junction departs from the called germline gene at one end, perhaps through a read error. The J gene is TRBJ2-7, the V gene TRBV6-5; D uncertain. The CDR3 extends over 14 amino acids. Germline lookup yields CDR1 MNHEY and CDR2 SVGAGI. The CDR3 loop reads CAISGNGPSHEQYF. CDR3 coding DNA: TGTGCCATCAGTGGTAACGGGCCCTCGCACGAGCAGTACTTC.

V is TRBV28 and J is TRBJ2-7; 8 bases map to TRBD2. Germline V lookup: CDR1 MDHEN, CDR2 SYDVKM. V shed 6 bases and J 0 bases; nucleotides not matched to a gene: 13. This CDR3 contains 17 residues. CDR3 nucleotide sequence: TGTGCCAGCAGCGCCCCCCGAGGGAGCGGGAGCTCCTACGAGCAGTACTTC. This codes for CASSAPRGSGSSYEQYF.

This clone was seen only a few times. The chain carries TRBV6-1 and TRBJ2-5; either TRBD1 or TRBD2 may supply D (5 bases each). Germline loops: CDR1 MNHNS, CDR2 SASEGT. CDR3 length equals 16 residues. V shed 2 bases and J shed 5 bases, with 18 bases lying between them. The CDR3, as DNA: TGTGCCAGCAGTGAATTCGGGATACAGGAGATGGAGACCCAGTACTTC. Encoded protein: CASSEFGIQEMETQYF.

A few counts support this clone. The V and J genes are TRBV29-1 and TRBJ1-5; maybe TRBD1 (5 bases). CDR1 SQVTM and CDR2 ANQGSEA come from the germline V gene. The CDR3 spans 12 residues. The germline V and J ends were trimmed by 6 bases and 7 bases, with 13 bases remaining between them. The DNA of the CDR3 is TGCAGCGTGCGCCTGCAGGGCCAGCCCCAGCATTTT. This translates into CSVRLQGQPQHF.

The gene calls are TRBV14 and TRBJ2-2; D is undetermined. Germline assignment: CDR1 SGHDN and CDR2 FVKESK. V was clipped by 1 base and J by 6 bases, with 9 bases between them. CDR3 length equals 14 residues. The CDR3 DNA sequence: TGTGCCAGCAGCCAAGTATGGCCTCCCGGGGAGCTGTTTTTT. It encodes CASSQVWPPGELFF.

This clone was found a few times. Different DNA sequences within this sample yield the same CDR3. The V gene is TRBV7-2, the J gene TRBJ2-2, with no clear D. Trimming removed 3 bases at V and 6 bases at J, with 11 bases between. The CDR3 contains 14 residues. The germline CDR1 and CDR2 sequences are SGHTA and FQGNSA. Here the CDR3 DNA reads TGTGCCAGCAGCTTGGGCCTTCTTGCCGGGGAGCTGTTTTTT. Its protein is CASSLGLLAGELFF.

This chain joins TRBV6-5 and TRBJ2-6, with no clear D. Germline loops: CDR1 MNHEY, CDR2 SVGAGI. This CDR3 comprises 14 residues. Trimming took off 2 bases at V and 4 bases at J, with 6 bases between the two ends. The CDR3 DNA reads TGTGCCAGCAGTTACCAGGCGGGGGCCAACGTCCTGACTTTC. Its translation: CASSYQAGANVLTF.

This CDR3 reads CASSATSGNYYEQYF. The CDR3 DNA is TGTGCCAGCAGCGCTACTAGCGGGAATTACTACGAGCAGTACTTC. This chain uses TRBV11-2 with TRBJ2-7; TRBD2 matches 10 bases. V dropped 5 bases and J dropped 3; count of bases not matched to a gene: 7. Germline CDR1 is SGHAT and CDR2 is FQNNGV. This CDR3 has 15 residues. The variable domain in full, with the rest retrieved from reference TRBV11-2 and TRBJ2-7, is EAGVAQSPRYKIIEKRQSVAFWCNPISGHATLYWYQQILGQGPKLLIQFQNNGVVDDSQLPKDRFSAERLKGVDSTLKIQPAKLEDSAVYLCASSATSGNYYEQYFGPGTRLTVT.

This clone was seen ten or more times. The V gene is TRBV7-9, the J gene TRBJ1-1; no firm D call. The CDR3 length is 16 residues. Germline V gene sequence: CDR1 SEHNR, CDR2 FQNEAQ (reference sequence). The V gene lost 5 bases and the J gene lost 1 base, with 17 bases spanning the gap. CDR3 protein: CASSHRRPSENTEAFF. CDR3 nucleotide sequence: TGTGCCAGCAGCCACCGGCGACCATCTGAGAACACTGAAGCTTTCTTT.

This chain joins TRBV7-9 and TRBJ2-3; 7 bases are a match to TRBD1. Trimming cost V 5 bases and J 0 bases; bases outside gene matches: 5. The CDR3 has 15 amino acids. From germline, CDR1 is SEHNR and CDR2 FQNEAQ (reference sequence). CDR3 protein: CASSRTGSSTDTQYF. The CDR3 DNA sequence: TGTGCCAGCAGCCGGACAGGTAGTAGCACAGATACGCAGTATTTT.

The chain is built from TRBV13 and TRBJ1-5, with D perhaps matching TRBD1 (6 bases). The germline V gene has CDR1 PRHDT and CDR2 FYEKMQ (reference sequence). The V gene lost 5 bases and the J gene lost 3 bases, with 14 bases spanning the gap. This CDR3 is 15 amino acids long. The DNA for the CDR3 is TGTGCCAGCAGCCAGAGAGACAGGCCCAATCAGCCCCAGCATTTT. Translating it yields CASSQRDRPNQPQHF.

The chain has TRBV6-1 and TRBJ2-7; tentative D call: TRBD2 (5 bases). CDR1 is MNHNS, CDR2 SASEGT, per germline. V lost 5 bases and J 2 bases, leaving 13 bases between the germline ends. The CDR3 totals 14 residues. The CDR3 sequence: CASSSGRDAYEQYF. Here the CDR3 DNA reads TGTGCCAGCAGTAGTGGACGGGATGCCTACGAGCAGTACTTC.

The gene calls are TRBV9 and TRBJ1-5; D remains ambiguous. The CDR3 contains 13 residues. Germline assignment: CDR1 SGDLS and CDR2 YYNGEE. V lost 0 bases to trimming and J lost 7 bases, with 8 bases between them. CDR3 protein: CASSVDQNQPQHF. CDR3 nucleotide sequence: TGTGCCAGCAGCGTAGACCAGAACCAGCCCCAGCATTTT.

This clone was seen ten or more times. The chain uses TRBV10-3 and TRBJ1-2; the D is unclear. Trimming shortened V by 0 bases and J by 5 bases, and 10 bases separated the two germline ends. Germline V gives CDR1 ENHRY, CDR2 SYGVKD. The CDR3 extends over 14 amino acids. The CDR3 protein is CAISESLGPYGYTF. CDR3 bases: TGTGCCATCAGTGAGTCATTAGGGCCTTATGGCTACACCTTC.

The chain is built from TRBV2 and TRBJ2-1; 11 bases match TRBD2. This CDR3 has 14 amino acids. Germline values: CDR1 SNHLY, CDR2 FYNNEI. The V gene end was trimmed by 6 bases and the J gene end by 2 bases; junction bases not matched to a gene: 0. CDR3: CASRGLAAYNEQFF. CDR3 DNA: TGTGCCAGCAGGGGACTAGCGGCCTACAATGAGCAGTTCTTC.

The V gene is TRBV2, the J gene TRBJ2-7; 8 nucleotides agree with TRBD2. Germline trimming cut 0 bases from V and 3 bases from J; bases unmatched to any gene: 10. Germline lookup yields CDR1 SNHLY and CDR2 FYNNEI. CDR3 length equals 17 residues. The CDR3, as DNA: TGTGCCAGCAGTGAAGCCCTACTAGCGGAGTACCTCTACGAGCAGTACTTC. Its protein product is CASSEALLAEYLYEQYF.

This clone showed up many times. The genes are TRBV11-2 and TRBJ1-3; D remains ambiguous. CDR1 is SGHAT, CDR2 FQNNGV, per germline. The V end lost 5 bases, the J end lost 4 bases, and 15 bases lay between the germline ends. The CDR3 runs to 15 residues. This CDR3 reads CASSRALAGGNTIYF. As DNA, the CDR3 is TGTGCCAGCAGCCGTGCGTTAGCAGGCGGAAACACCATATATTTT.

The gene calls are TRBV28 and TRBJ1-2, with a weak D call TRBD1 (5 bases). Trimming removed 2 bases from V and 8 bases from J, with 15 bases in between. Germline loops: CDR1 MDHEN, CDR2 SYDVKM. The CDR3 is made up of 14 amino acids. The CDR3 DNA follows: TGTGCCAGCAGTTTAAGGGGAGCTACTAGGGGCTACACCTTC. Amino acid sequence: CASSLRGATRGYTF.

The rearrangement links TRBV5-1 to TRBJ2-3; D unresolved. Germline V gives CDR1 SGHRS, CDR2 YFSETQ. The CDR3 totals 14 residues. V was trimmed by 4 bases and J by 1 base, leaving 10 bases between them. In nucleotides, the CDR3 is TGCGCCAGCAGCACCGCGGCTGGCACAGATACGCAGTATTTT. It translates to CASSTAAGTDTQYF. Variable domain in full (rest from reference TRBV5-1 and TRBJ2-3): KAGVTQTPRYLIKTRGQQVTLSCSPISGHRSVSWYQQTPGQGLQFLFEYFSETQRNKGNFPGRFSGRQFSNSRSEMNVSTLELGDSALYLCASSTAAGTDTQYFGPGTRLTVL.

This clone was counted once. This may be a read error: a much more frequent sequence differs by one nucleotide. The CDR3 is CASSSRTEAFF. Written as DNA, the CDR3 is TGTGCCAGCAGCTCCCGCACTGAAGCTTTCTTT. The chain joins TRBV7-3 to TRBJ1-1; D is uncertain. The CDR3 is made up of 11 amino acids. Germline V gives CDR1 SGHTA, CDR2 FQGTGA. V lost 4 bases to trimming and J lost 4 bases, with 4 bases between them.

The chain recombines TRBV30 with TRBJ2-7; 7 bases fit TRBD2. Germline trimming cut 0 bases from V and 6 bases from J; bases unmatched to any gene: 8. The CDR3 has 14 amino acids. From germline, CDR1 is GTSNPN and CDR2 SVGIG (reference sequence). The CDR3 nucleotides read TGTGCCTGGAGTGTCATAGCGGGTTTTGGCGAGCAGTACTTC. This encodes CAWSVIAGFGEQYF. The variable domain in full, completed from reference TRBV30 and TRBJ2-7, reads SQTIHQWPATLVQPVGSPLSLECTVEGTSNPNLYWYRQAAGRGLQLLFYSVGIGQISSEVPQNLSASRPQDRQFILSSKKLLLSDSGFYLCAWSVIAGFGEQYFGPGTRLTVT.

The chain carries TRBV2 and TRBJ2-7; no definite D call. This CDR3 comprises 15 residues. Trimming took off 4 bases at V and 4 bases at J, with 17 bases between the two ends. Germline V gene sequence: CDR1 SNHLY, CDR2 FYNNEI. CDR3 bases: TGTGCCAGCAGTGCGTACAGCTCTAAAGTATACGAGCAGTACTTC. Amino acids: CASSAYSSKVYEQYF.

V is TRBV28 and J is TRBJ1-3; TRBD1 aligns across 8 bases. CDR3 length: 15 amino acids. In germline, CDR1 is MDHEN, CDR2 SYDVKM. Trimming cost V 2 bases and J 3 bases; bases outside gene matches: 3. This CDR3 is CASSLRQGNGNTIYF. Written as DNA, the CDR3 is TGTGCCAGCAGTTTAAGACAGGGGAATGGAAACACCATATATTTT.

V gene TRBV19 combines with J gene TRBJ1-5, with 8 bases that match TRBD1. Germline CDR1 and CDR2: LNHDA and SQIVND (reference sequence). V was pared by 4 bases and J by 7 bases, with 6 bases of the junction left unmatched. This CDR3 is 14 amino acids long. In nucleotides, the CDR3 is TGTGCCAGTAGTAGAACAGGGGGGAGGCAGCCCCAGCATTTT. Protein sequence: CASSRTGGRQPQHF. The whole variable domain, remainder taken from reference TRBV19 and TRBJ1-5, is DGGITQSPKYLFRKEGQNVTLSCEQNLNHDAMYWYRQDPGQGLRLIYYSQIVNDFQKGDIAEGYSVSREKKESFPLTVTSAQKNPTAFYLCASSRTGGRQPQHFGDGTRLSIL.

V is TRBV5-1 and J is TRBJ2-5, with D hard to call. Trimming stripped 3 bases from V and 4 bases from J, with 4 bases between. The CDR3 runs to 11 residues. CDR1 and CDR2 from the germline V gene are SGHRS and YFSETQ. As DNA, the CDR3 is TGCGCCAGCAGCTCCGGAGAGACCCAGTACTTC. This gives the protein CASSSGETQYF.

This sequence joins TRBV28 and TRBJ2-7; maybe TRBD2 (6 bases). Germline V gene lookup returns CDR1 MDHEN and CDR2 SYDVKM. V was trimmed by 6 bases and J by 7 bases, leaving 16 bases between them. The length of the CDR3 is 13 residues. Here the CDR3 DNA reads TGTGCCAGCAGCACTTACGGGGCGGGGGAGCAGTACTTC. It encodes CASSTYGAGEQYF. The full variable domain, completed using reference TRBV28 and TRBJ2-7, is DVKVTQSSRYLVKRTGEKVFLECVQDMDHENMFWYRQDPGLGLRLIYFSYDVKMKEKGDIPEGYSVSREKKERFSLILESASTNQTSMYLCASSTYGAGEQYFGPGTRLTVT.

The CDR3 nucleotides read TGTGCCAGCAGCGCTCTAAGCGGGAGTGGTGAGACCCAGTACTTC. Translated, it gives CASSALSGSGETQYF. The V and J genes are TRBV7-6 and TRBJ2-5; 8 bases are shared with TRBD2. V lost 5 bases, J lost 5 bases, and 10 bases stayed unmatched. CDR1 is SGHVS and CDR2 is FNYEAQ in the germline V gene. The length of the CDR3 is 15 residues.

This chain joins TRBV28 and TRBJ2-1; TRBD2 might be the D (7 bases). The germline V gene encodes CDR1 MDHEN and CDR2 SYDVKM. The CDR3 is made up of 14 amino acids. V was pared by 5 bases and J by 8 bases, with 16 bases between. The CDR3 bases are TGTGCCAGCAGTATCACAGGGAGGGGCCATGAGCAGTTCTTC. Translation gives CASSITGRGHEQFF.